The 8 T cell receptor beta chains in this list originate from one sample, sequenced in a study of control samples from healthy donors and cancer patients. Data came from immunoSEQ multiplex PCR; TCRdb stores just in-frame clones and leaves some out. Here the sample spans over 85,000 clones, 65% to 85% being singletons. Sequenced material: PBMCs. The receptor set was obtained from a man aged 70-80 years with lung cancer.

This clone has just one count. The chain combines TRBV21-1 with TRBJ1-2; TRBD1, as called in the table, went unchecked against the DNA. TRBV21-1 constitutes a pseudogene. This CDR3 has 15 amino acids. DNA of the CDR3: TGTGCCAGCAGCTCCCACCAAGGGGCATACTATGGCTACACCTTC. This translates into CASSSHQGAYYGYTF.

V usage is TRBV3-1 (or the pseudogene TRBV3-2) and J usage is TRBJ1-6; possible D gene TRBD1, 6 bases. V was trimmed by 1 base and J by 7 bases, leaving 11 bases between them. Germline-derived CDR1 and CDR2 are LGHDT and YNNKEL (reference sequence). The CDR3 is made up of 15 amino acids. CDR3 in DNA: TGTGCCAGCAGCCAAGGAGGGGGGGGAAATTCACCCCTCCACTTT. It encodes CASSQGGGGNSPLHF.

The chain has TRBV19 and TRBJ2-3; 12 bases are a match to TRBD1. CDR3 length equals 16 residues. CDR1 and CDR2 from the germline V gene are LNHDA and SQIVND (reference sequence). Trimming took 3 bases from V and 7 from J; bases not matched to a gene: 8. Written as DNA, the CDR3 is TGTGCCAGTAGTATGGCCGGGACAGGGGGCACGAATACGCAGTATTTT. As protein: CASSMAGTGGTNTQYF.

The J gene is TRBJ1-6, the V gene TRBV27, with D perhaps TRBD1 (5 bases). The V end lost 3 bases, the J end lost 7 bases, and 16 bases lay between the germline ends. Germline CDR1 reads MNHEY; CDR2 reads SMNVEV (reference sequence). The CDR3 is 16 residues long. The CDR3 nucleotides are TGTGCCAGCAGTTTGGCCCCTCAGGGATTAAATTCACCCCTCCACTTT. Protein product: CASSLAPQGLNSPLHF.

The chain carries TRBV24-1 and TRBJ2-7, with D tentatively TRBD1 or TRBD2 (5 bases each). Germline V gene data show CDR1 as KGHDR and CDR2 as SFDVKD. The CDR3 covers 14 residues. V was pared by 4 bases and J by 5 bases, with 14 bases between. The chain's CDR3 is CATSDPGRDHEQYF. CDR3 bases: TGTGCCACCAGTGACCCGGGCAGGGACCACGAGCAGTACTTC.

The chain combines TRBV6-2 or TRBV6-3 with TRBJ1-4; a possible D gene is TRBD1 (5 bases). The CDR3 contains 12 residues. V lost 5 bases and J lost 11, with 12 bases in between. CDR1 is MNHEY and CDR2 is SVGEGT in the germline V gene. CDR3 residues: CASSRGTEKLFF. The CDR3, as DNA: TGTGCCAGCAGTAGGGGTACAGAGAAACTGTTTTTT.

The chain employs TRBV5-1 and TRBJ2-7; D not certain. Germline V CDR1 and CDR2: SGHRS, YFSETQ. This CDR3 is built from 14 residues. Trimming stripped 1 base from V and 2 bases from J, with 10 bases between. CDR3 DNA: TGCGCCAGCAGCTTGTCCCCCGGACCCTACGAGCAGTACTTC. This gives the protein CASSLSPGPYEQYF.

This chain links TRBV4-2 with TRBJ1-3, with D unclear. Germline CDR1 reads LGHNA; CDR2 reads YNFKEQ. Trimming removed 0 bases from V and 0 bases from J, with 15 bases in between. This CDR3 comprises 18 residues. CDR3 sequence (DNA): TGTGCCAGCAGCCAAGAGGGTGTCGGGTCCGCCTCTGGAAACACCATATATTTT. As protein: CASSQEGVGSASGNTIYF.